The 18 T cell receptor beta chains listed next were all sequenced from one sample in a study of CD8+CD57+ T cells in acquired aplastic anemia. Template material for TCR beta VDJ and CDR3 profiling consisted of genomic DNA. TCRdb passed the reads through MiXCR, listing each CDR3 protein once. The sample comprises about 270,000 distinct CDR3 sequences, 50% to 70% of which are singletons, and roughly 8% rests with the top ten. The specimen was sorted CD4+, CD8+, or CD8+CD57+ T cells (not recorded which) from PBMCs. The receptors shown here come from a human donor with severe aplastic anemia or a healthy control (not recorded which).

The rearrangement uses TRBV2 and TRBJ1-3; D ambiguous. Germline CDR1 and CDR2: SNHLY and FYNNEI. Trimming stripped 11 bases from V and 0 bases from J, with 8 bases between. The CDR3 consists of 12 residues. CDR3 in amino acids: CAERSSGNTIYF. DNA for the CDR3: TGTGCCGAGAGGTCCTCTGGAAACACCATATATTTT.

V and J are TRBV2 and TRBJ2-2; D may be TRBD1 (6 bases). Germline CDR1 and CDR2: SNHLY and FYNNEI. The ends were cut back, 4 bases at V and 3 bases at J, with 12 bases in the middle. The CDR3 has 15 residues. CDR3 region: CASSVQGGDTGELFF. The CDR3 DNA reads as TGTGCCAGCAGTGTACAGGGTGGGGACACCGGGGAGCTGTTTTTT.

This clonotype was observed a handful of times. A much larger clone lies one base from this, so it may be a read error. This sequence joins TRBV9 and TRBJ1-2; D remains ambiguous. Germline CDR1 reads SGDLS; CDR2 reads YYNGEE. V lost 4 bases, J lost 8 bases, and 18 bases lay in between. The CDR3 has 14 amino acids. This CDR3 is CASSSSGTSQGYTF. The CDR3 DNA follows: TGTGCCAGCAGCTCAAGTGGTACCTCGCAAGGCTACACCTTC.

The chain recombines TRBV12-3 or TRBV12-4 with TRBJ1-2; D unresolved. V shed 5 bases and J shed 12 bases, with 16 bases lying between them. The CDR3 runs to 12 residues. The CDR3 here is CASSPLNSGNTF. CDR3 DNA sequence: TGTGCCAGCAGTCCCCTGAACTCTGGAAACACCTTC.

V and J are TRBV7-2 and TRBJ2-7, with D possibly matching TRBD2 (5 bases). Germline V gives CDR1 SGHTA, CDR2 FQGNSA. Trimming removed 3 bases at V and 4 bases at J, with 10 bases between. This CDR3 comprises 13 residues. The CDR3 coding sequence is TGTGCCAGCAGCTTCACGGACTTATACGAGCAGTACTTC. The encoded protein is CASSFTDLYEQYF.

This clonotype was detected only once. V is TRBV7-9 and J is TRBJ2-2, with 10 nucleotides matching TRBD1. Trimming took 5 bases from V and 5 from J; bases not matched to a gene: 8. CDR3 length: 16 amino acids. Per the germline V gene, CDR1 is SEHNR and CDR2 is FQNEAQ (reference sequence). CDR3 DNA sequence: TGTGCCAGCAGCCCCGAGACAGGGGGCCTGACCGGGGAGCTGTTTTTT. Protein sequence: CASSPETGGLTGELFF.

This clonotype was observed many times. The CDR3 sequence is CASRIGNQPQHF. The DNA for the CDR3 is TGTGCCAGCAGGATAGGCAATCAGCCCCAGCATTTT. The chain couples TRBV6-2 or TRBV6-3 to TRBJ1-5; no clear D. Deletions cut 6 bases from V and 2 bases from J, with 5 bases between. CDR1 is MNHEY, CDR2 SVGEGT, per germline. The CDR3 length is 12 residues.

The rearrangement joins TRBV27 to TRBJ2-1, with 9 positions matching TRBD1. The V gene end was trimmed by 6 bases and the J gene end by 4 bases; junction bases not matched to a gene: 7. The length of the CDR3 is 15 residues. Germline V CDR1 and CDR2: MNHEY, SMNVEV (reference sequence). For the CDR3, the DNA is TGTGCCAGCAGCCAAGACAGGGGGGCATACAATGAGCAGTTCTTC. Encoded protein: CASSQDRGAYNEQFF.

This clonotype was picked up many times. The chain combines TRBV2 with TRBJ1-5, with D possibly being TRBD1 (5 bases). Germline CDR1 and CDR2: SNHLY and FYNNEI. Trimming removed 7 bases from V and 5 bases from J, with 12 bases in between. The CDR3 is 13 residues long. CDR3 bases: TGTGCCAGCACCTATTGGGGGGATCAGCCCCAGCATTTT. It translates to CASTYWGDQPQHF.

The chain recombines TRBV27 with TRBJ2-7; possible D gene TRBD1, 5 bases. V lost 0 bases to trimming and J lost 5 bases, with 14 bases between them. The V gene's germline CDR1 is MNHEY and CDR2 SMNVEV (reference sequence). This CDR3 spans 15 amino acids. In DNA, the CDR3 is TGTGCCAGCAGTTTATCGTCAGGGTGGGGTGACGAGCAGTACTTC. Its protein is CASSLSSGWGDEQYF.

This sequence joins TRBV9 and TRBJ2-7; D ambiguous. The V gene lost 7 bases and the J gene lost 3 bases, with 14 bases spanning the gap. This CDR3 comprises 13 residues. Per the germline V gene, CDR1 is SGDLS and CDR2 is YYNGEE. DNA of the CDR3: TGTGCCAGCTCACCACGACACCACTACGAGCAGTACTTC. This codes for CASSPRHHYEQYF.

There are many counts of this clonotype. This sequence joins TRBV5-6 and TRBJ2-7; no firm D call. CDR1 is SGHDT, CDR2 YYEEEE, per germline. Between the trimmed V and J ends, which lost 4 bases and 0 bases, there was a span of 11 bases. The CDR3 is 14 residues long. In nucleotides, the CDR3 is TGTGCCAGCAGCACCCCACTCAGCTCCTACGAGCAGTACTTC. The encoded protein is CASSTPLSSYEQYF.

A few counts support this clonotype. This sequence joins TRBV19 and TRBJ2-1, with D possibly matching TRBD2 (5 bases). CDR1 and CDR2 (germline): LNHDA, SQIVND (reference sequence). This CDR3 comprises 14 residues. V lost 2 bases and J lost 5, with 10 bases in between. CDR3: CASSITSANNEQFF. The CDR3 DNA sequence: TGTGCCAGTAGTATAACTAGTGCGAACAATGAGCAGTTCTTC.

This clonotype was counted only a few times. The chain couples TRBV7-6 to TRBJ2-7; D assignment may be TRBD1 or TRBD2 (6 bases each). The germline V gene has CDR1 SGHVS and CDR2 FNYEAQ. V lost 1 base to trimming and J lost 2 bases, with 12 bases between them. The CDR3 covers 15 residues. DNA for the CDR3: TGTGCCAGCAGCTTAGGGGCAGGGGAGGCCTACGAGCAGTACTTC. Its translation: CASSLGAGEAYEQYF. Full variable domain (missing parts from reference TRBV7-6 and TRBJ2-7): GAGVSQSPRYKVTKRGQDVALRCDPISGHVSLYWYRQALGQGPEFLTYFNYEAQQDKSGLPNDRFSAERPEGSISTLTIQRTEQRDSAMYRCASSLGAGEAYEQYFGPGTRLTVT.

This rearrangement joins TRBV3-1 to TRBJ1-2, with a possible D match to TRBD1 (5 bases). CDR3 size: 15 residues. Germline lookup yields CDR1 LGHDT and CDR2 YNNKEL (reference sequence). The V gene lost 6 bases and the J gene lost 11 bases, with 25 bases spanning the gap. The CDR3 region has the DNA TGTGCCAGCAGTCACCGGGGCTCCGCGGGCCTGTGGTACACCTTC. This translates into CASSHRGSAGLWYTF.

The table lists this clonotype with a few counts. V and J are TRBV10-3 and TRBJ1-6; a possible D gene is TRBD1 (5 bases). The germline V and J ends were trimmed by 8 bases and 5 bases, with 10 bases remaining between them. Germline V gene lookup returns CDR1 ENHRY and CDR2 SYGVKD. The CDR3 spans 13 residues. In DNA, the CDR3 is TGTGCCATCGGGGCAGGGAATAATTCACCCCTCCACTTT. It is translated as CAIGAGNNSPLHF.

This CDR3 reads CASSFVNYGYTF. DNA of the CDR3: TGTGCCAGCAGCTTCGTTAACTATGGCTACACCTTC. The chain carries TRBV7-9 and TRBJ1-2; D gene ambiguous. CDR3 length: 12 residues. CDR1 is SEHNR and CDR2 is FQNEAQ in the germline V gene (reference sequence). V gave up 3 bases and J gave up 1 base, with 3 bases separating them.

J is TRBJ1-6 and V is TRBV7-3; 12 nucleotides match TRBD1. Germline loops: CDR1 SGHTA, CDR2 FQGTGA. The V gene end was trimmed by 3 bases and the J gene end by 9 bases; junction bases not matched to a gene: 6. The length of the CDR3 is 16 residues. The CDR3: CASSLTGTGGSSPLHF. CDR3 sequence (DNA): TGTGCCAGCAGCTTGACTGGGACAGGGGGCAGTTCACCCCTCCACTTT.